Detailed here is one T cell receptor beta chain. The data originate from a study of blood T cell repertoires in COVID-19. Study overall: Samples representing acute and convalescent COVID-19 were sourced from the United States, Italy and Spain. The cDNA or gDNA used as material had been derived from T cells, B-cell-depleted T cells, or PBMCs.

Authors' analysis steps: Amplifying reference gene primers gave estimates of nucleated cell counts. Clones were read by immunoSEQ multiplex PCR, and TCRdb kept only the in-frame ones, dropping some. V and J calls and clone size come straight from that table; D and trimming were deduced from the DNA. The sample lists about 140,000 clones, 80% to 90% occurring once. V gave up 6 bases and J gave up 4 bases; unmatched junction bases: 9. The CDR3 totals 14 residues. Germline V gene data show CDR1 as MNHEY and CDR2 as SVGAGI. The chain links TRBV6-5 to TRBJ2-7; TRBD1 matches at 7 bases. The sequencing sample was made of peripheral blood. This receptor was identified in a woman in her forties or fifties with acute or convalescent COVID-19. CDR3 region: CASRGRTGGYEQYF. CDR3 coding DNA: TGTGCCAGCAGGGGCAGGACAGGTGGTTACGAGCAGTACTTC.